Shown below are 10 T cell receptor beta chains from a single sample sequenced in a study of T-cell memory formation after mild COVID-19. One entry per CDR3 protein results from TCRdb running MiXCR on the 5' RACE reads. The sample lists 400,000 or so distinct CDR3 sequences; about 20% were seen once. The sample taken for sequencing was PBMCs or a T cell subset sorted from them (not recorded which). The receptors come from an adult woman who had mild COVID-19 (a few samples of this study predate the infection). Cell type and time point are not known.

This clonotype has a handful of counts. The rearrangement joins TRBV20-1 to TRBJ2-7; D remains ambiguous. Germline V gives CDR1 DFQATT, CDR2 SNEGSKA (reference sequence). CDR3 size: 12 residues. Trimming cost V 3 bases and J 1 base, with 7 bases left between them. The CDR3 is CSARAPSYEQYF. Written as DNA, the CDR3 is TGCAGTGCTAGGGCACCGTCCTACGAGCAGTACTTC.

This chain uses TRBV19 with TRBJ2-6, with D tentatively TRBD1 (5 bases). CDR1 is LNHDA, CDR2 SQIVND, per germline (reference sequence). There are 15 residues in the CDR3. Trimming took off 1 base at V and 2 bases at J, with 6 bases between the two ends. The CDR3 DNA follows: TGTGCCAGTAGTATAGTACAGGCTGGGGCCAACGTCCTGACTTTC. This encodes CASSIVQAGANVLTF.

This rearrangement joins TRBV7-2 to TRBJ1-5, with D unclear. CDR1 is SGHTA, CDR2 FQGNSA, per germline. This CDR3 is built from 15 residues. Trimming shortened V by 5 bases and J by 4 bases, and 15 bases separated the two germline ends. CDR3 region: CASSPYPGGNQPQHF. The CDR3 nucleotides read TGTGCCAGCAGCCCCTACCCAGGAGGGAATCAGCCCCAGCATTTT.

This clonotype was recorded at least ten times. The V and J genes are TRBV7-2 and TRBJ2-3; 8 bases map to TRBD1. V gave up 5 bases and J gave up 4 bases; unmatched junction bases: 5. CDR3 length: 14 residues. The germline V gene has CDR1 SGHTA and CDR2 FQGNSA. The CDR3 DNA sequence: TGTGCCAGCAGCGACAGGGGCTCGGCAGATACGCAGTATTTT. Its protein product is CASSDRGSADTQYF.

This clonotype was seen only a few times. This chain connects TRBV30 to TRBJ1-2; 11 bases fit TRBD1. Trimming took 4 bases from V and 8 from J; bases not matched to a gene: 6. The CDR3 sequence is 13 residues long. The germline V gene encodes CDR1 GTSNPN and CDR2 SVGIG (reference sequence). The CDR3 nucleotides read TGTGCCTGGACCGAGGACAGGGGGCGCGGCTACACCTTC. It translates to CAWTEDRGRGYTF.

The rearrangement joins TRBV6-6 to TRBJ1-1; D unclear. CDR3 length equals 13 residues. Germline loops: CDR1 MNHNY, CDR2 SVGAGI (reference sequence). Deletions cut 3 bases from V and 8 bases from J, with 13 bases between. The CDR3 is CASSYRWAREAFF. The CDR3 bases are TGTGCCAGCAGTTATCGCTGGGCTCGCGAAGCTTTCTTT.

CDR3 DNA sequence: TGTGCCAGCACCAGGGACAGCCTCTTCACTGAAGCTTTCTTT. Its translation: CASTRDSLFTEAFF. The chain is built from TRBV6-1 and TRBJ1-1; 7 positions match TRBD1. This CDR3 contains 14 residues. Trimming at V came to 7 bases and at J to 4 bases, leaving 9 bases not matched to a gene. Looked up from germline, CDR1 is MNHNS and CDR2 is SASEGT.

This sequence joins TRBV7-9 and TRBJ2-7, with a possible D match to TRBD1 (6 bases). This CDR3 has 14 residues. The germline gives CDR1 SEHNR, CDR2 FQNEAQ (reference sequence). V dropped 2 bases and J dropped 7 bases, with 15 bases sitting between them. This CDR3 is CASSLRDTVWEQYF. CDR3 nucleotide sequence: TGTGCCAGCAGCTTAAGGGACACTGTCTGGGAGCAGTACTTC.

There are a few counts of this clonotype. This rearrangement joins TRBV12-5 to TRBJ1-4; the D is unclear. This CDR3 region has 15 residues. Trimming removed 7 bases from V and 8 bases from J, with 20 bases in between. In germline, CDR1 is LGHNT, CDR2 FRNRAP. The CDR3 sequence is CASAANPRRREKLFF. The CDR3 coding sequence is TGTGCTAGTGCCGCTAACCCAAGGCGCCGAGAAAAACTGTTTTTT.

Only a few counts were recorded for this clonotype. The V and J genes are TRBV15 and TRBJ2-3; 9 positions agree with TRBD2. CDR3 size: 17 residues. Germline-derived CDR1 and CDR2 are LNHNV and YYDKDF (reference sequence). The junction had 8 bases not matched to a gene; V was cut back by 0 bases and J by 4 bases. In DNA, the CDR3 is TGTGCCACCAGCAGAGATGGGCTAGCGGGATGGGCAGATACGCAGTATTTT. Protein product: CATSRDGLAGWADTQYF.